The clone carrying this TCR beta chain was picked up many times. The data were taken from a study of T cells in Graves' hyperthyroidism and ophthalmopathy. CDR3 length: 16 residues. The germline V and J ends were trimmed by 6 bases and 4 bases, with 19 bases remaining between them. Authors of the study amplified TCR beta CDR3 regions from RNA transcripts. With the HTBI primer set, the TCR CDR3 went through a first round of RT-PCR. One entry per CDR3 protein results from TCRdb running MiXCR on the multiplex PCR reads. The sample includes about 350,000 distinct CDR3 sequences, over 15% of them seen just once.

The sample was blood. The sequence was collected from a woman aged 18-30 years with Graves' hyperthyroidism. This chain joins TRBV12-3 or TRBV12-4 and TRBJ1-5, with D possibly being TRBD1 (6 bases). CDR3 bases: TGTGCCAGCAGCCCGACCCTAGGACAGAGGAATCAGCCCCAGCATTTT. Encoded protein: CASSPTLGQRNQPQHF.